This T cell receptor (beta chain) was sequenced during a study of blood T cell repertoires in COVID-19. Study context: Donors in the United States, Italy and Spain gave samples during acute or convalescent COVID-19.

In the authors' methods: It was from reference gene primer amplification that nucleated cell counts were estimated. Sequencing used immunoSEQ multiplex PCR; TCRdb keeps in-frame clones, though not all of them. V and J calls plus clone size are reproduced from that table; the DNA served to infer D and trimming. Of some 95,000 clones in the sample, 75% to 90% are singletons; the top ten hold 1% to 1.5%. V lost 0 bases and J lost 2, with 9 bases in between. Germline CDR1 reads SGDLS; CDR2 reads YYNGEE. The CDR3 spans 14 residues. This receptor was obtained from an older man with active or convalescent COVID-19. The rearrangement links TRBV9 to TRBJ2-7, with D perhaps matching TRBD2 (6 bases). Source material: peripheral blood. Here the CDR3 DNA reads TGTGCCAGCAGCGTAGGGGGAGGTCCCTACGAGCAGTACTTC. This sequence encodes CASSVGGGPYEQYF.